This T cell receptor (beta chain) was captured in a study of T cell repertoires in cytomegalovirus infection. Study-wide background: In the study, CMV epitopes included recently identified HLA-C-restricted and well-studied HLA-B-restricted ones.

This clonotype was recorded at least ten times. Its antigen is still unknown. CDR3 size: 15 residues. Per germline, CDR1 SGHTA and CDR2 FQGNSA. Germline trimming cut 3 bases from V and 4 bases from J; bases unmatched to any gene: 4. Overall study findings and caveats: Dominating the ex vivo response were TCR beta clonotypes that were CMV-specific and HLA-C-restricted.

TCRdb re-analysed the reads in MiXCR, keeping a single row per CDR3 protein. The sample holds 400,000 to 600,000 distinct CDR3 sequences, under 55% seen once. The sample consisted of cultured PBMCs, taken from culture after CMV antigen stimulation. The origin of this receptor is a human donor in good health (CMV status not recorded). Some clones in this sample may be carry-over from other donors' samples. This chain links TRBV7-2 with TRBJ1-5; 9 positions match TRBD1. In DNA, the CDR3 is TGTGCCAGCAGCTTGGGGACAGGGTGGAATCAGCCCCAGCATTTT. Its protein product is CASSLGTGWNQPQHF.